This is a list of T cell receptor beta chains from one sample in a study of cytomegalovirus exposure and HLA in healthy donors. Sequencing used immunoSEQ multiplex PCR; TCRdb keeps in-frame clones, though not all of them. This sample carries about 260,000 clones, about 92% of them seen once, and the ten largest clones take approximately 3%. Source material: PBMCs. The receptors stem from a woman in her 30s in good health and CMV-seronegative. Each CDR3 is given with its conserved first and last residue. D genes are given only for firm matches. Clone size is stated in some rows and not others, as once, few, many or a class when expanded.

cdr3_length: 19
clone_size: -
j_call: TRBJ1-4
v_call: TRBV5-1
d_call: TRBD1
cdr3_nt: TGCGCCAGCAGCTTGTCAGCCCGGGTCCAGGGGGTCACTAATGAAAAACTGTTTTTT
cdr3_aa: CASSLSARVQGVTNEKLFF

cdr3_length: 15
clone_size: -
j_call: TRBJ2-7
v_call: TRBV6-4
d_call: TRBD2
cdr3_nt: TGTGCCAGCAGTGACTCCACTAGCGGGTGGGACGAGCAGTACTTC
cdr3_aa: CASSDSTSGWDEQYF

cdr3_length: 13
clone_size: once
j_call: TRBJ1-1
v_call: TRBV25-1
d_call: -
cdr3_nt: TGTGCCAGCAGGCTGGGGGGGAACACTGAAGCTTTCTTT
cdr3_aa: CASRLGGNTEAFF

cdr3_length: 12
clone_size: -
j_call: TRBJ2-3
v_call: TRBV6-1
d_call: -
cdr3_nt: TGTGCCAGCAGGCCGGGGGGCGATACGCAGTATTTT
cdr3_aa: CASRPGGDTQYF

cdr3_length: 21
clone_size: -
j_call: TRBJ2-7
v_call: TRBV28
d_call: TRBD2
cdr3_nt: TGTGCCAGCAGTTTATGGGGAGCCGGGACAGGCGGCCTAGCGGGAGGCTACGAGCAGTACTTC
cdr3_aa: CASSLWGAGTGGLAGGYEQYF

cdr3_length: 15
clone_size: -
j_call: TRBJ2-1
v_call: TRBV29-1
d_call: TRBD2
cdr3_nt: TGCAGCGTTGAATGGGCTAGCGGGAGTGACAATGAGCAGTTCTTC
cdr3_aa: CSVEWASGSDNEQFF

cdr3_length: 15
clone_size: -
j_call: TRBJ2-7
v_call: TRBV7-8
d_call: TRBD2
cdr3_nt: TGTGCCAGCAGCCCCGGACTAGCGGGAGGATACGAGCAGTACTTC
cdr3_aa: CASSPGLAGGYEQYF

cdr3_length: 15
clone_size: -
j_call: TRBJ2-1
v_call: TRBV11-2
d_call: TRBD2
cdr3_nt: TGTGCCAGCAGACACTGGGGGGGGACTATCAATGAGCAGTTCTTC
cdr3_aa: CASRHWGGTINEQFF

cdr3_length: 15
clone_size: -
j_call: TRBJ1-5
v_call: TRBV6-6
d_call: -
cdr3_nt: TGTGCCAGCAGTTACCTGGGGTCGGGTAATCAGCCCCAGCATTTT
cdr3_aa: CASSYLGSGNQPQHF

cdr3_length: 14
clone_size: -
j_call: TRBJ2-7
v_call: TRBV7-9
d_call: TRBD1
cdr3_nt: TGTGCCAGCAGCTTAGGGACAGGGTCGGACGAGCAGTACTTC
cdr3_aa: CASSLGTGSDEQYF

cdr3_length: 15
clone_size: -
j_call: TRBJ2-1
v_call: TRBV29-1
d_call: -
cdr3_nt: TGCAGCGTTGATGAGAGCGGGTTCTCCTACAATGAGCAGTTCTTC
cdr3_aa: CSVDESGFSYNEQFF

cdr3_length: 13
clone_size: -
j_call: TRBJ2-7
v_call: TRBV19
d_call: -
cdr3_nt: TGTGCCAGTAGTTCGGGTGTCCCCTACGAGCAGTACTTC
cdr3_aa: CASSSGVPYEQYF

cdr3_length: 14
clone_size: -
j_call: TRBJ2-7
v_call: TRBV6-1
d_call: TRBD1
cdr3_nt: TGTGCCAGCAGTCACGGGGGACAGGGCTACGAGCAGTACTTC
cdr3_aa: CASSHGGQGYEQYF

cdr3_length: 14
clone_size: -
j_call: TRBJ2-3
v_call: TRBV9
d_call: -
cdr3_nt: TGTGCCAGCAGCGTATGGGGCGGCACAGATACGCAGTATTTT
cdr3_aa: CASSVWGGTDTQYF

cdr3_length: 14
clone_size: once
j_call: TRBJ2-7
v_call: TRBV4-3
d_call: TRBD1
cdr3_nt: TGCGCCAGCAGCTTAAAACAGGGGGGCCACGAGCAGTACTTC
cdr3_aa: CASSLKQGGHEQYF